A selection of T cell receptor beta chains follows, all from one sample in a study of OX40 agonist ivuxolimab in advanced cancers. Sequenced by immunoSEQ multiplex PCR; TCRdb stores in-frame clones only, minus some. This sample has roughly 57,000 clones, with 87% found just once. The sample was CD4+ or CD8+ T cells sorted from blood, taken in a trial of the OX40 agonist ivuxolimab. The receptor set was obtained from an adult with an advanced solid tumor such as melanoma, head and neck, liver or kidney cancer. Each CDR3 is given with its conserved first and last residue. A D gene is named only where the DNA matches it firmly. Not all rows give a size; the values are once, few, many and, for expanded clones, a class.

D gene,V gene,clone size,J gene,CDR3 protein,CDR3 DNA
TRBD1,TRBV18,-,TRBJ1-4,CASSPLGQGFATNEKLFF,TGTGCCAGCTCACCATTGGGACAGGGTTTCGCAACTAATGAAAAACTGTTTTTT
-,TRBV27,-,TRBJ2-5,CATMYGDGETQYF,TGTGCCACCATGTATGGGGACGGAGAGACCCAGTACTTC
-,TRBV5-4,-,TRBJ1-3,CASSAGRRDGNTIYF,TGTGCCAGCAGCGCAGGGCGTCGAGATGGAAACACCATATATTTT
TRBD2,TRBV9,-,TRBJ2-1,CASSRQGGSSYNEQFF,TGTGCCAGCAGCCGCCAGGGCGGGAGCTCCTACAATGAGCAGTTCTTC
TRBD1,TRBV10-1,-,TRBJ2-1,CASSDPPGTGNNEQFF,TGCGCCAGCAGTGACCCCCCAGGGACAGGGAACAATGAGCAGTTCTTC
-,TRBV19,-,TRBJ2-3,CASSIGDTQYF,TGTGCCAGTAGTATTGGAGATACGCAGTATTTT
TRBD2,TRBV6-5,-,TRBJ2-5,CASLGLAGSRTQYF,TGTGCCAGCCTGGGACTAGCGGGGTCCCGGACCCAGTACTTC
-,TRBV2,-,TRBJ2-5,CASSEEAMPQETQYF,TGTGCCAGCAGTGAAGAGGCTATGCCACAAGAGACCCAGTACTTC
-,TRBV7-8,-,TRBJ2-3,CASSFRAGDGNTQYF,TGTGCCAGCAGCTTCCGAGCGGGCGACGGAAATACGCAGTATTTT
TRBD2,TRBV10-2,-,TRBJ2-7,CASSVLLAKSSYEQYF,TGCGCCAGCAGTGTACTACTAGCGAAGAGCTCCTACGAGCAGTACTTC
-,TRBV28,-,TRBJ2-1,CASSPYHTTGQFF,TGTGCCAGCAGCCCTTACCATACGACAGGGCAGTTCTTC
-,TRBV18,-,TRBJ2-7,CASSPNSASYEQYF,TGTGCCAGCTCACCAAACAGCGCCTCCTACGAGCAGTACTTC
TRBD1,TRBV14,-,TRBJ2-1,CASSQDLTGGLTPPRDNEQFF,TGTGCCAGCAGCCAAGATCTGACAGGGGGCTTAACTCCGCCACGCGACAATGAGCAGTTCTTC
-,TRBV30,-,TRBJ2-2,CAWGRQANTGELFF,TGTGCCTGGGGCCGACAGGCGAACACCGGGGAGCTGTTTTTT
-,TRBV19,-,TRBJ2-1,CATGYRAGPSSYNEQFF,TGTGCCACTGGTTACCGAGCCGGGCCGAGCTCCTACAATGAGCAGTTCTTC
-,TRBV5-1,-,TRBJ2-1,CASSLAIGGPNEQFF,TGCGCCAGCAGCTTGGCCATCGGGGGCCCGAATGAGCAGTTCTTC
TRBD1,TRBV5-1,-,TRBJ2-1,CASSPSGTGYNEQFF,TGCGCCAGCAGCCCCTCCGGGACAGGCTACAATGAGCAGTTCTTC
TRBD1,TRBV5-1,-,TRBJ2-5,CASSIGQGLETQYF,TGCGCCAGCAGCATAGGACAGGGCTTGGAGACCCAGTACTTC
-,TRBV18,once,TRBJ1-5,CASSPSGAAERPQHF,TGTGCCAGCTCACCGTCCGGGGCTGCCGAGCGGCCCCAGCATTTT
-,TRBV10-3,-,TRBJ2-7,CAISENRGETYEQYF,TGTGCCATCAGTGAGAATCGGGGAGAAACCTACGAGCAGTACTTC
-,TRBV18,-,TRBJ1-5,CASSPGDYSNQPQHF,TGTGCCAGCTCACCAGGAGATTATAGCAATCAGCCCCAGCATTTT
-,TRBV7-9,-,TRBJ2-1,CASSLASGAYNEQFF,TGTGCCAGCAGCTTAGCGTCAGGGGCCTACAATGAGCAGTTCTTC
TRBD2,TRBV5-4,-,TRBJ2-7,CASSLGLAASYEQYF,TGTGCCAGCAGCTTGGGACTAGCGGCATCCTACGAGCAGTACTTC
-,TRBV7-2,-,TRBJ1-1,CASSSYQGRTEAFF,TGTGCCAGCAGCTCCTACCAGGGACGGACTGAAGCTTTCTTT
-,TRBV28,-,TRBJ1-5,CASSLYSAASSAQHF,TGTGCCAGCAGTCTATACTCGGCCGCCTCCTCTGCCCAGCATTTT
-,TRBV19,-,TRBJ2-5,CASSLNVASQETQYF,TGTGCCAGTAGCCTCAACGTGGCCAGTCAAGAGACCCAGTACTTC
-,TRBV27,once,TRBJ2-2,CASSSRLVAGTGELFF,TGTGCCAGCAGTTCCAGACTAGTCGCGGGCACCGGGGAGCTGTTTTTT
-,TRBV7-2,-,TRBJ1-3,CASSLGHREGGNTIYF,TGTGCCAGCAGCTTGGGGCACAGGGAAGGTGGAAACACCATATATTTT
-,TRBV7-9,once,TRBJ2-5,CASNGETQYF,TGTGCCAGCAACGGAGAGACCCAGTACTTC
-,TRBV4-2,few,TRBJ2-4,CASSGQGLGENIQYF,TGTGCCAGCAGCGGGCAGGGGTTGGGGGAAAACATTCAGTACTTC
TRBD2,TRBV28,-,TRBJ2-5,CASRGTSGREGGTQYF,TGTGCCAGCAGGGGGACTAGCGGGAGAGAGGGCGGGACCCAGTACTTC
-,TRBV28,-,TRBJ1-2,CASSLSGYGYTF,TGTGCCAGCAGTTTATCGGGCTATGGCTACACCTTC
-,TRBV28,-,TRBJ1-5,CASRILGGWAKHF,TGTGCCAGCAGGATTCTAGGGGGATGGGCCAAGCATTTT
TRBD2,TRBV28,-,TRBJ2-1,CASRQLAPSYNEQFF,TGTGCCAGCAGGCAACTAGCGCCGTCCTACAATGAGCAGTTCTTC
-,TRBV29-1,-,TRBJ1-1,CSVPSEGYTEAFF,TGCAGCGTCCCTTCGGAGGGCTACACTGAAGCTTTCTTT
-,TRBV23-1,few,TRBJ1-4,CASSQQSPGTTNEKLFF,TGCGCCAGCAGTCAACAGAGTCCTGGGACAACTAATGAAAAACTGTTTTTT
-,TRBV27,-,TRBJ1-6,CATSLGDGYNSPLHF,TGTGCCACCTCCCTGGGGGACGGATATAATTCACCCCTCCACTTT
-,TRBV7-3,-,TRBJ2-2,CASSSQGSGELFF,TGTGCCAGCAGCTCGCAGGGTTCCGGGGAGCTGTTTTTT
-,TRBV27,few,TRBJ2-3,CASSLDVPTGRADTQYF,TGTGCCAGCAGTCTAGATGTCCCCACAGGGAGGGCAGATACGCAGTATTTT
TRBD1,TRBV2,few,TRBJ2-7,CARGQGPYEQYF,TGTGCCAGGGGACAGGGGCCCTACGAGCAGTACTTC
-,TRBV4-1,-,TRBJ1-1,CASSQWGQLNTEAFF,TGCGCCAGCAGCCAATGGGGCCAGCTGAACACTGAAGCTTTCTTT
-,TRBV28,few,TRBJ1-5,CASRGGRSNQPQHF,TGTGCCAGCAGAGGGGGGAGGAGCAATCAGCCCCAGCATTTT
-,TRBV19,-,TRBJ1-2,CASSKGHGGYTF,TGTGCCAGTAGTAAAGGCCACGGGGGCTACACCTTC
-,TRBV27,-,TRBJ2-5,CASSPSRVGSRETQYF,TGTGCCAGCAGTCCCTCCCGGGTGGGGTCGAGGGAGACCCAGTACTTC
-,TRBV19,-,TRBJ2-1,CASSFNNEQFF,TGTGCCAGTAGTTTCAACAATGAGCAGTTCTTC
-,TRBV10-3,-,TRBJ1-2,CATLNTGTMIDYGYTF,TGTGCCACCTTAAATACCGGGACAATGATCGACTATGGCTACACCTTC
-,TRBV5-3,-,TRBJ1-5,CARSASGDSPNQPQHF,TGTGCCAGAAGCGCCTCGGGGGACTCTCCCAATCAGCCCCAGCATTTT
TRBD1,TRBV28,-,TRBJ2-5,CASSAPGTAQETQYF,TGTGCCAGCAGTGCGCCCGGGACAGCCCAAGAGACCCAGTACTTC
TRBD2,TRBV9,-,TRBJ2-7,CASSVSGLTYEQYF,TGTGCCAGCAGCGTTAGCGGGTTAACCTACGAGCAGTACTTC
-,TRBV6-6,few,TRBJ1-1,CASSAHEAFF,TGTGCCAGCAGTGCCCATGAAGCTTTCTTT
TRBD2,TRBV9,-,TRBJ2-2,CASSPQGLANTGELFF,TGTGCCAGCAGCCCACAGGGACTAGCGAACACCGGGGAGCTGTTTTTT